The 18 T cell receptor beta chains reported below all come from one sample, sequenced in a study of T-cell reconstitution after alpha-beta-depleted transplantation in children (dated by TCRdb to 2016 to 2017). The sample's time point label is to be understood as: day 60 (about 2 months) after transplantation. Explained via the paper, the treatment or condition label denotes: allogeneic hematopoietic cell transplantation with graft depleted of TCRalphabeta T cells and CD19 B cells. The library was built by means of PCR. TCRdb shows the sequencer as Illumina HiSeq 2500. TCR libraries were prepared with molecular barcoding, using unique molecular identifiers to normalize TCRbeta repertoire quantification. TCRdb reanalyzed the raw reads on its own, using fastp at Q25 for trimming and MiXCR for clone calling, and kept in-frame beta chains. CDR3 protein sequences are deduplicated, and each keeps its most common genes and DNA. The sample table holds under 50,000 distinct CDR3 sequences, of which about 9% were seen once. The top ten clones comprise 25% to 30% of the sample.

This material consisted of PBMCs, mostly from graft donor cells, taken 60 days after TCRalphabeta/CD19-depleted stem cell transplant. These TCRs come from a male patient aged 2-15 years who had a stem cell transplant for chronic granulomatous disease, so the T cells may come from the graft donor.

This clonotype was seen repeatedly, ten times or more. The V gene is TRBV20-1, the J gene TRBJ1-1; 8 nucleotides agree with TRBD1. The CDR3 is 13 amino acids. Germline V gene data show CDR1 as DFQATT and CDR2 as SNEGSKA (reference sequence). V lost 6 bases and J lost 7; bases outside the gene matches: 10. The CDR3 protein is CSATRGLAREAFF. CDR3 nucleotide sequence: TGCAGTGCCACCAGGGGGCTGGCGCGTGAAGCTTTCTTT.

CDR3 loop: CASRQVNEQFF. The CDR3, as DNA: TGTGCCAGTAGGCAGGTCAATGAGCAGTTCTTC. The chain links TRBV19 to TRBJ2-1; D is undetermined. The CDR3 contains 11 residues. Trimming cost V 6 bases and J 6 bases, with 6 bases left between them. Germline V gives CDR1 LNHDA, CDR2 SQIVND (reference sequence).

This clonotype is deemed medium-sized. The chain uses TRBV7-2 and TRBJ2-1, with no clear D. V was cut by 3 bases and J by 4 bases, with 16 bases left in between. The germline V gene has CDR1 SGHTA and CDR2 FQGNSA. The length of the CDR3 is 16 residues. The CDR3 reads CASSFSATGTYNEQFF. DNA of the CDR3: TGTGCCAGCAGCTTCTCCGCTACCGGAACTTACAATGAGCAGTTCTTC.

The table lists this clonotype with a few counts. The V gene is TRBV18, the J gene TRBJ2-7; D possibly matches TRBD1 or TRBD2 (7 bases each). In germline, CDR1 is KGHSH, CDR2 LQKENI. With 4 bases removed from V and 6 bases from J, the gap between germline ends came to 16 bases. This CDR3 region has 14 residues. For the CDR3, the DNA is TGTGCCAGCTCACTGGATGACAGGGAGGGCGAGCAGTACTTC. Translation: CASSLDDREGEQYF.

This clonotype occurred many times. This rearrangement joins TRBV5-1 to TRBJ2-5; 9 positions match TRBD2. The CDR3 runs to 14 residues. The J segment lost 3 bases and the V segment lost 2 bases, leaving 2 bases of the junction unmatched. The germline V gene encodes CDR1 SGHRS and CDR2 YFSETQ. The CDR3 loop is CASSFGTSKETQYF. In DNA, the CDR3 is TGCGCCAGCAGCTTCGGGACTAGCAAAGAGACCCAGTACTTC.

The table lists this clonotype with many counts. The CDR3 protein is CASSFVGADTQYF. The CDR3 DNA is TGTGCCAGCAGCTTCGTAGGGGCAGATACGCAGTATTTT. The rearrangement uses TRBV5-6 and TRBJ2-3; perhaps TRBD1 as D (5 bases). Germline V gene lookup returns CDR1 SGHDT and CDR2 YYEEEE. Trimming cost V 2 bases and J 4 bases, with 8 bases left between them. The CDR3 contains 13 residues.

This clonotype was seen ten or more times. V gene TRBV5-5 combines with J gene TRBJ2-7, with D maybe TRBD1 (6 bases). Trimming shortened V by 0 bases and J by 0 bases, and 10 bases separated the two germline ends. Germline V gives CDR1 SGHKS, CDR2 YYEKEE (reference sequence). The CDR3 consists of 15 residues. CDR3 residues: CASSLGQDISYEQYF. CDR3 nucleotides: TGTGCCAGCAGCTTGGGACAGGACATCTCCTACGAGCAGTACTTC.

This clonotype came up many times. The V call is TRBV9, the J call TRBJ2-5; 9 nucleotides match TRBD1. Germline V gene data show CDR1 as SGDLS and CDR2 as YYNGEE. V trimming: 5 bases; J trimming: 2 bases; junction bases outside the gene matches: 7. The CDR3 totals 15 residues. CDR3 sequence: CASSLLDRGQETQYF. CDR3 bases: TGTGCCAGCAGTTTACTAGACAGGGGGCAAGAGACCCAGTACTTC. Looking up the rest from reference TRBV9 and TRBJ2-5 gives the full variable domain: DSGVTQTPKHLITATGQRVTLRCSPRSGDLSVYWYQQSLDQGLQFLIQYYNGEERAKGNILERFSAQQFPDLHSELNLSSLELGDSALYFCASSLLDRGQETQYFGPGTRLLVL.

This clonotype was detected ten times or more. V is TRBV4-3 and J is TRBJ2-1, with 9 bases matching TRBD2. J was trimmed by 5 bases and V by 3 bases; bases with no gene match: 8. CDR1 and CDR2 (germline): LGHNA, YSLEER. The CDR3 spans 16 residues. The CDR3 region has the DNA TGCGCCAGCAGCCACGCACGGACTAGCGTAAACAATGAGCAGTTCTTC. This encodes CASSHARTSVNNEQFF.

In this sample, this clonotype turned up many times. The chain employs TRBV20-1 and TRBJ2-3, with 15 bases matching TRBD2. Germline lookup yields CDR1 DFQATT and CDR2 SNEGSKA (reference sequence). V lost 0 bases to trimming and J lost 3 bases; unmatched junction nucleotides: 1. CDR3 length: 16 amino acids. The CDR3 loop reads CSARDGLAGGTDTQYF. As DNA, the CDR3 is TGCAGTGCTAGAGATGGACTAGCGGGAGGGACAGATACGCAGTATTTT.

This clonotype was picked up many times. J is TRBJ2-1 and V is TRBV5-1; D not certain. Germline-derived CDR1 and CDR2 are SGHRS and YFSETQ. The V gene lost 0 bases and the J gene lost 4 bases, with 14 bases spanning the gap. This CDR3 region has 16 residues. CDR3 in amino acids: CASSLAGGQKYNEQFF. In DNA, the CDR3 is TGCGCCAGCAGCTTGGCAGGCGGCCAGAAGTACAATGAGCAGTTCTTC.

The table lists this clonotype with many counts. The chain is built from TRBV25-1 and TRBJ1-1; no firm D call. The CDR3 loop spans 13 amino acids. Germline lookup yields CDR1 MGHDK and CDR2 SYGVNS. Trimming cost V 4 bases and J 2 bases, with 8 bases left between them. CDR3 sequence reads: CASSVGINTEAFF. The CDR3 DNA reads as TGTGCCAGCAGTGTGGGGATCAACACTGAAGCTTTCTTT.

The sample holds many counts of this clonotype. The J gene is TRBJ1-2, the V gene TRBV6-5; a possible D gene is TRBD1 (5 bases). The CDR3 covers 15 residues. The V gene lost 5 bases and the J gene lost 0 bases, with 13 bases spanning the gap. Germline CDR1 MNHEY, CDR2 SVGAGI. CDR3 residues: CASSRHGTANYGYTF. Written as DNA, the CDR3 is TGTGCCAGCAGTCGCCACGGGACCGCTAACTATGGCTACACCTTC.

At least ten counts were recorded for this clonotype. The J gene is TRBJ2-2, the V gene TRBV7-9, with D uncertain. V was shortened by 0 bases and J by 6 bases, with 11 bases between the two germline ends. This CDR3 comprises 15 residues. The germline V gene has CDR1 SEHNR and CDR2 FQNEAQ (reference sequence). CDR3 bases: TGTGCCAGCAGCTTAGCGCGAAAATGGCCCGGGGAGCTGTTTTTT. Translation gives CASSLARKWPGELFF.

This clonotype was seen many times. The chain recombines TRBV6-4 with TRBJ2-1; TRBD2 is a possible D gene (7 bases). This CDR3 is built from 15 residues. Trimming took off 5 bases at V and 6 bases at J, with 17 bases between the two ends. Germline CDR1 is MRHNA and CDR2 is SNTAGT. Here the CDR3 reads CASSKEGGGSNEQFF. DNA for the CDR3: TGTGCCAGCAGTAAGGAGGGAGGGGGATCCAATGAGCAGTTCTTC.

This clonotype is categorized as medium-sized. This chain links TRBV7-2 with TRBJ2-7; D gene unclear. The CDR3 runs to 12 residues. The germline V and J ends were trimmed by 5 bases and 4 bases, with 9 bases remaining between them. Germline V gene data show CDR1 as SGHTA and CDR2 as FQGNSA. DNA of the CDR3: TGTGCCAGCAGCCACAACCAATACGAGCAGTACTTC. Encoded protein: CASSHNQYEQYF.

About this clonotype: It may be a read error: a sequence one base away is much more abundant. The chain carries TRBV29-1 and TRBJ2-2; no clear D gene. CDR1 and CDR2 (germline): SQVTM, ANQGSEA. The CDR3 totals 14 residues. The CDR3 sequence is CSVWGSMNTRELFF. CDR3 bases: TGCAGCGTCTGGGGTAGTATGAACACCAGGGAGCTGTTTTTT.

The CDR3 nucleotides are TGTGCCAACTACCGACTAAACGGGGGCACAGATACGCAGTATTTT. This encodes CANYRLNGGTDTQYF. The chain is built from TRBV7-9 and TRBJ2-3; D might be TRBD2 (5 bases). Trimming cost V 10 bases and J 1 base, with 18 bases left between them. This CDR3 spans 15 amino acids. Germline lookup yields CDR1 SEHNR and CDR2 FQNEAQ (reference sequence). Using reference TRBV7-9 and TRBJ2-3 for the parts outside the CDR3, the full variable domain is DTGVSQNPRHKITKRGQNVTFRCDPISEHNRLYWYRQTLGQGPEFLTYFQNEAQLEKSRLLSDRFSAERPKGSFSTLEIQRTEQGDSAMYLCANYRLNGGTDTQYFGPGTRLTVL.